This T cell receptor beta chain was profiled in a study of shared clonotypes between healthy human individuals. General study findings and limits: Some naive CD4 clonotypes, around 5%, turned up in common across several donors.

Points on this clone: The antigen is not known.

The CDR3 is made up of 17 amino acids. Germline CDR1 reads SGHRS; CDR2 reads YFSETQ. V was clipped by 1 base and J by 5 bases; unmatched bases: 4. Generated by immunoSEQ multiplex PCR, the TCRdb table keeps only in-frame clones and is missing some. Among approximately 250,000 clones listed, 65% were seen once. All donors qualified as healthy HIV-negative adults and had experienced no recent acute infections or vaccinations. The donors, all of them Caucasian adults, lived in Nashville, Tennessee. The material sequenced was memory CD4+ T cells sorted from blood. Documented subset: CD45RA-negative fraction. This clonotype was sampled from a man aged 30 to 45 in good health. The rearrangement joins TRBV5-1 to TRBJ2-1; TRBD2 aligns across 15 bases. DNA for the CDR3: TGCGCCAGCAGCTTGATGGGACTAGCGGGAGGCCACAATGAGCAGTTCTTC. Amino acids: CASSLMGLAGGHNEQFF.